Below are 8 T cell receptor beta chains sequenced from a single sample in a study of graft-versus-host responses after intestinal transplantation. TCRdb's table, derived via immunoSEQ multiplex PCR, lists solely in-frame clones and lacks some. Counted here are roughly 38,000 clones, around 94% occurring once; the ten biggest clones make up less than 0.85%. The sequencing here drew on PBMCs, taken 16 days after intestinal transplant. The receptors come from a human patient who received an intestinal transplant, so some T cells may come from the graft donor.

This chain connects TRBV19 to TRBJ1-5, with 8 bases lining up with TRBD1. Germline CDR1 is LNHDA and CDR2 is SQIVND (reference sequence). This CDR3 region has 14 residues. J was trimmed by 4 bases and V by 3 bases; bases with no gene match: 2. The CDR3 DNA reads TGTGCCAGTAGTATCGGGACAGGTAATCAGCCCCAGCATTTT. It encodes CASSIGTGNQPQHF.

The CDR3 DNA reads TGCGCCAGCAGCCACCGGGGCAGGGGAGCAGGTGGAAACACCATATATTTT. Protein: CASSHRGRGAGGNTIYF. The chain recombines TRBV5-1 with TRBJ1-3, with D perhaps TRBD1 (6 bases). The CDR3 runs 17 residues. Trimming removed 4 bases from V and 3 bases from J, with 20 bases in between. Germline CDR1 is SGHRS and CDR2 is YFSETQ.

This clone was found once. The CDR3 loop reads CASSQEVSEHEGAQYF. CDR3 sequence (DNA): TGCGCCAGCAGCCAAGAAGTATCGGAACACGAGGGGGCCCAGTACTTC. The gene calls are TRBV4-3 and TRBJ2-5, with a possible D match to TRBD1 (6 bases). This CDR3 has 16 residues. Per the germline V gene, CDR1 is LGHNA and CDR2 is YSLEER. V dropped 0 bases and J dropped 9 bases, with 20 bases sitting between them.

This rearrangement joins TRBV11-2 to TRBJ2-2, with a possible D match to TRBD2 (7 bases). Germline assignment: CDR1 SGHAT and CDR2 FQNNGV. Trimming took off 5 bases at V and 7 bases at J, with 11 bases between the two ends. CDR3 size: 13 residues. DNA of the CDR3: TGTGCCAGCAGCCCAAGGGGGGGCGGGGAGCTGTTTTTT. This codes for CASSPRGGGELFF.

This rearrangement joins TRBV11-3 to TRBJ2-7; 8 positions agree with TRBD2. The CDR3 sequence is 14 residues long. Trimming removed 3 bases from V and 3 bases from J; junction bases left unmatched: 4. Per germline, CDR1 SGHNT and CDR2 YENEEA. In DNA, the CDR3 is TGTGCCAGCAGCTTGGCTAGCGGGTACTACGAGCAGTACTTC. Translation gives CASSLASGYYEQYF.

The gene calls are TRBV14 and TRBJ2-7, with a tentative D call TRBD1 (6 bases). CDR1 SGHDN and CDR2 FVKESK come from the germline V gene. CDR3 length: 17 residues. The germline V and J ends were trimmed by 0 bases and 2 bases, with 17 bases remaining between them. The DNA for the CDR3 is TGTGCCAGCAGCCAAGATTTCGCGACAGGTTCCCCCTACGAGCAGTACTTC. Translated: CASSQDFATGSPYEQYF. Based on the CDR3 plus reference TRBV14 and TRBJ2-7, the full variable domain is EAGVTQFPSHSVIEKGQTVTLRCDPISGHDNLYWYRRVMGKEIKFLLHFVKESKQDESGMPNNRFLAERTGGTYSTLKVQPAELEDSGVYFCASSQDFATGSPYEQYFGPGTRLTVT.

With respect to this clone: One junction end does not reproduce the germline sequence, and a read error may be involved. The chain recombines TRBV7-7 with TRBJ1-3; D ambiguous. The germline V gene has CDR1 SSHAT and CDR2 FNYEAQ (reference sequence). The CDR3 length is 14 residues. The CDR3 DNA sequence: TGTGCTAGCAGCTTAGTCCCGCTTGGAAACACCATATATTTT. It specifies CASSLVPLGNTIYF.

The chain has TRBV5-1 and TRBJ2-2; possibly TRBD2 for D (5 bases). Trimming removed 0 bases from V and 5 bases from J, with 17 bases in between. This CDR3 has 17 amino acids. The germline CDR1 and CDR2 sequences are SGHRS and YFSETQ. CDR3 nucleotides: TGCGCCAGCAGCTTGGTTTCGTTGGGCAGGAGGACCGGGGAGCTGTTTTTT. Protein sequence: CASSLVSLGRRTGELFF.